Following are 17 T cell receptor beta chains from one sample sequenced in a study of blood T cells in healthy people across ages. A J-beta primer mix and a sample-barcoded 5' primer were used in a second PCR of roughly 6 to 11 cycles. One entry per CDR3 protein results from TCRdb running MiXCR on the 5' RACE reads. The table shows around 1,800,000 distinct CDR3 sequences, with roughly two fifths occurring only once. Sequenced: blood. These receptors all come from a human donor in good health.

This clonotype was found a few times. The chain couples TRBV7-9 to TRBJ2-6; D is possibly TRBD2 (5 bases). Germline CDR1 and CDR2: SEHNR and FQNEAQ (reference sequence). The CDR3 has 16 amino acids. Trimming pared 1 base from V and 4 bases from J, leaving 11 bases between. CDR3 DNA sequence: TGTGCCAGCAGCTTAGTAGGACTTGTCGGGGCCAACGTCCTGACTTTC. Protein sequence: CASSLVGLVGANVLTF.

J is TRBJ1-2 and V is TRBV6-2 or TRBV6-3, with D possibly TRBD1 on 5 matching bases. V lost 2 bases to trimming and J lost 5 bases, with 12 bases between them. The CDR3 sequence is 14 residues long. Germline assignment: CDR1 MNHEY and CDR2 SVGEGT. The CDR3 protein is CASSYGGLLYGYTF. The CDR3 coding sequence is TGTGCCAGCAGTTACGGGGGATTACTATATGGCTACACCTTC.

The chain recombines TRBV12-3 or TRBV12-4 with TRBJ1-2; D gene ambiguous. V was shortened by 5 bases and J by 4 bases, with 14 bases between the two germline ends. CDR3 size: 14 residues. The DNA of the CDR3 is TGTGCCAGCAGTCATGACCGACCGACCTATGGCTACACCTTC. This gives the protein CASSHDRPTYGYTF.

This clonotype has just a few counts. The rearrangement uses TRBV28 and TRBJ2-7; the match to TRBD1 covers 9 bases. Germline V lookup: CDR1 MDHEN, CDR2 SYDVKM. This CDR3 spans 14 amino acids. V shed 10 bases and J 7 bases; nucleotides not matched to a gene: 14. This chain's CDR3 is CATYIRDREEEQYF. For the CDR3, the DNA is TGTGCCACCTACATCCGGGACAGGGAAGAAGAGCAGTACTTC.

The V and J genes are TRBV7-9 and TRBJ2-7, with unresolved D. Germline loops: CDR1 SEHNR, CDR2 FQNEAQ (reference sequence). The CDR3 has 12 amino acids. Trimming pared 2 bases from V and 6 bases from J, leaving 8 bases between. The CDR3 bases are TGTGCCAGCAGCTTATCTCCTTTCGAGCAGTACTTC. Amino acids: CASSLSPFEQYF.

The rearrangement links TRBV20-1 to TRBJ2-7; D remains unclear. The ends were cut back, 0 bases at V and 3 bases at J, with 12 bases in the middle. CDR3 length equals 14 residues. CDR1 and CDR2 (germline): DFQATT, SNEGSKA (reference sequence). CDR3 amino acids: CSARDSGHLYEQYF. The CDR3, as DNA: TGCAGTGCTAGAGACTCCGGGCACCTCTACGAGCAGTACTTC.

The rearrangement uses TRBV7-2 and TRBJ1-5; TRBD1 matches at 9 bases. In germline, CDR1 is SGHTA, CDR2 FQGNSA. The CDR3 consists of 14 residues. After removal of 3 bases from V and 5 bases from J, the junction contained 2 bases not matched to a gene. The CDR3 spells CASSFRTGDQPQHF. The CDR3 DNA sequence: TGTGCCAGCAGCTTCAGGACAGGGGATCAGCCCCAGCATTTT.

The rearrangement links TRBV24-1 to TRBJ1-2; 7 bases agree with TRBD1. With 9 bases clipped from V and 8 bases from J, the junction kept 11 bases outside the gene matches. The germline gives CDR1 KGHDR, CDR2 SFDVKD. This CDR3 contains 13 residues. The CDR3 here is CATGTGDYSGYTF. The CDR3 coding sequence is TGTGCCACCGGCACAGGGGACTACTCGGGCTACACCTTC.

The J gene is TRBJ1-2, the V gene TRBV2; 9 bases agree with TRBD1. The CDR3 is 18 amino acids. Losses at the gene ends were 4 bases for V and 6 bases for J; bases not matched to a gene: 18. Germline values: CDR1 SNHLY, CDR2 FYNNEI. In nucleotides, the CDR3 is TGTGCCAGCAGTGGGCAACCGGGACAGGGTTTAAAGATCCATGGCTACACCTTC. It yields the protein CASSGQPGQGLKIHGYTF.

This clonotype came up a few times. The chain combines TRBV7-2 with TRBJ1-2; D not resolved. The CDR3 has 15 amino acids. Germline V CDR1 and CDR2: SGHTA, FQGNSA. The V gene lost 5 bases and the J gene lost 2 bases, with 15 bases spanning the gap. The CDR3 DNA is TGTGCCAGCAGCCCCCGGGCTCTCCAAAACTATGGCTACACCTTC. Translated: CASSPRALQNYGYTF.

This clonotype was detected once. The chain has TRBV5-1 and TRBJ2-1; D possibly corresponds to TRBD1 (5 bases). Trimming shortened V by 2 bases and J by 1 base, and 13 bases separated the two germline ends. The CDR3 loop spans 16 amino acids. Germline loops: CDR1 SGHRS, CDR2 YFSETQ. CDR3 bases: TGCGCCAGCAGCTTCAGGGCCAGGGTATCCTACAATGAGCAGTTCTTC. Its protein is CASSFRARVSYNEQFF.

This clonotype was seen at least ten times. The genes are TRBV24-1 and TRBJ2-4; 12 bases line up with TRBD1. The CDR3 runs 16 residues. Losses at the gene ends were 4 bases for V and 7 bases for J; bases not matched to a gene: 7. From germline, CDR1 is KGHDR and CDR2 SFDVKD. In DNA form, the CDR3 reads TGTGCCACCAGTGAGTCCGGGACAGGGGGCACGAACATTCAGTACTTC. Encoded protein: CATSESGTGGTNIQYF.

This clonotype was seen a few times. The chain links TRBV4-3 to TRBJ2-7; 8 nucleotides align to TRBD2. The CDR3 extends over 17 amino acids. Germline loops: CDR1 LGHNA, CDR2 YSLEER. V shed 4 bases, J shed 1 base, and the junction held 12 bases outside the gene matches. For the CDR3, the DNA is TGCGCCAGCAGCCGTACGAGCGGGGGCCCCCCTTCCTACGAGCAGTACTTC. It translates to CASSRTSGGPPSYEQYF.

The rearrangement uses TRBV21-1 and TRBJ2-2. TRBV21-1 is given as a pseudogene. The length of the CDR3 is 14 residues. The CDR3 nucleotides are TGTGCCAGCAGCAAAATAGGGTGGACAGGAGAGCTGTTTTTT. Translated: CASSKIGWTGELFF.

About this clonotype itself: One end of the junction is discordant with germline, which a read error may explain. This sequence joins TRBV4-3 and TRBJ2-7; no clear D gene. Germline values: CDR1 LGHNA, CDR2 YSLEER. The CDR3 is 16 amino acids. The DNA for the CDR3 is TGCGCCAGCAGTCAAGTTTTAGTGGTGGGGTCCTACGAGCAGTACTTC. As protein: CASSQVLVVGSYEQYF.

V gene TRBV20-1 combines with J gene TRBJ1-4; weak D call: TRBD1 (6 bases). Trimming cost V 2 bases and J 0 bases, with 13 bases left between them. The CDR3 covers 16 residues. Germline V gene data show CDR1 as DFQATT and CDR2 as SNEGSKA (reference sequence). The CDR3 is CSARRGGSATNEKLFF. As DNA, the CDR3 is TGCAGTGCTAGAAGAGGGGGGTCAGCAACTAATGAAAAACTGTTTTTT.

The chain recombines TRBV7-8 with TRBJ2-1; TRBD2 might be the D (5 bases). Trimming left V 2 bases short and J 5 bases short, with 19 bases between. The CDR3 length is 17 residues. Per the germline V gene, CDR1 is SGHVS and CDR2 is FQNEAQ. The CDR3 sequence: CASSLPLSSEGDNEQFF. In DNA form, the CDR3 reads TGTGCCAGCAGCTTACCCTTATCGAGTGAGGGAGACAATGAGCAGTTCTTC.